The rows below give T cell receptor beta chains drawn from one sample of a study of T-cell memory formation after mild COVID-19. A single record per CDR3 protein comes from TCRdb applying MiXCR to the 5' RACE reads. The sample has over 300,000 distinct CDR3 sequences, 20% to 25% seen once. Material for sequencing was PBMCs or a T cell subset sorted from them (not recorded which). These receptors were obtained from a man aged 18 to 29 who had mild COVID-19 (a few samples of this study predate the infection). Cell type and time point are not known. Each CDR3 is given with its conserved first and last residue. A D gene is named only where the DNA matches it firmly. The listing skips clone size in some rows; elsewhere it reads once, few, many or a size class.

size	D	J	V	DNA	CDR3
.	TRBD2	TRBJ2-5	TRBV7-2	TGTGCCAGCAGCCCGACTAGCGGCATCCAAGAGACCCAGTACTTC	CASSPTSGIQETQYF
.	TRBD1	TRBJ2-1	TRBV12-3/TRBV12-4	TGTGCCAGCAGTTTGGGACGACAGGGGGGCTACAATGAGCAGTTCTTC	CASSLGRQGGYNEQFF
few	.	TRBJ1-2	TRBV7-9	TGTGCCAGCAGTGGAAGATGGGGAACAGGCGGCTACACCTTC	CASSGRWGTGGYTF
.	.	TRBJ1-4	TRBV15	TGTGCCACCAGCAGAACAGGGCGGACTAATGAAAAACTGTTTTTT	CATSRTGRTNEKLFF
few	.	TRBJ2-7	TRBV12-3/TRBV12-4	TGTGCCAGCAGTTTGGGTATGAGGGGGGGCGACGAGCAGTACTTC	CASSLGMRGGDEQYF
.	.	TRBJ2-7	TRBV12-3/TRBV12-4	TGTGCCAGCAGGCTCCGGGGTTCTTCCTACGAGCAGTACTTC	CASRLRGSSYEQYF
.	.	TRBJ1-1	TRBV25-1	TGTGCCAGCAGTCCCCTCGAGGACACTGAAGCTTTCTTT	CASSPLEDTEAFF
few	.	TRBJ2-1	TRBV7-9	TGTGCCAGCAGATCGACAGAAAATGAGCAGTTCTTC	CASRSTENEQFF
.	TRBD2	TRBJ2-3	TRBV18	TGTGCCAGCTCCCCCCCTAGCGGGGGAATGACAGATACGCAGTATTTT	CASSPPSGGMTDTQYF
.	TRBD2	TRBJ2-1	TRBV5-5	TGTGCCAGCAGCCTCCGGGGGGACGCAGCCTACAATGAGCAGTTCTTC	CASSLRGDAAYNEQFF
few	.	TRBJ2-7	TRBV10-3	TGTGCCATCAGTGAGTCCGCGGGATCCTACGAGCAGTACTTC	CAISESAGSYEQYF
few	.	TRBJ1-1	TRBV24-1	TGTGCCACCAGTGATCCCCCACCGAACACTGAAGCTTTCTTT	CATSDPPPNTEAFF